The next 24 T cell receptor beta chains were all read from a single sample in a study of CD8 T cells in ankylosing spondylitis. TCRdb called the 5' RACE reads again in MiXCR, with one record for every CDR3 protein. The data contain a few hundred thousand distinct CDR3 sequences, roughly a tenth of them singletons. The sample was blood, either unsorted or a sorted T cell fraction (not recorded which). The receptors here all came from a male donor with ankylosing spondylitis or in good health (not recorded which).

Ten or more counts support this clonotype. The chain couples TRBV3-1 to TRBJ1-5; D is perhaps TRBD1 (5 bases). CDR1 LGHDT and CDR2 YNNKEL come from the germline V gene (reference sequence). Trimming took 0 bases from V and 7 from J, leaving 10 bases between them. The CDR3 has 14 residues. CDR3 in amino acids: CASSQEGGAQPQHF. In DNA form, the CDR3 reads TGTGCCAGCAGCCAAGAAGGCGGGGCCCAGCCCCAGCATTTT. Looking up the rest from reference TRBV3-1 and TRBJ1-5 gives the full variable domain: DTAVSQTPKYLVTQMGNDKSIKCEQNLGHDTMYWYKQDSKKFLKIMFSYNNKELIINETVPNRFSPKSPDKAHLNLHINSLELGDSAVYFCASSQEGGAQPQHFGDGTRLSIL.

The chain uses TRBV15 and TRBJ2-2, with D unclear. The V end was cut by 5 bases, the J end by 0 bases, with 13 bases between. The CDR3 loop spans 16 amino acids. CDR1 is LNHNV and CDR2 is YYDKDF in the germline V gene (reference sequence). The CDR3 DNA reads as TGTGCCACCAGCTGGGCAGCACCACCGAACACCGGGGAGCTGTTTTTT. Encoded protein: CATSWAAPPNTGELFF.

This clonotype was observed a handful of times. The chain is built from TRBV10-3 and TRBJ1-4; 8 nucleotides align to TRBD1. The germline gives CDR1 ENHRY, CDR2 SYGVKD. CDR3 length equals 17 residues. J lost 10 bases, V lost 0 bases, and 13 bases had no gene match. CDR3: CAISESSPTTGEGKLFF. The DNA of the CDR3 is TGTGCCATCAGTGAGTCGTCTCCGACGACAGGGGAGGGAAAACTGTTTTTT.

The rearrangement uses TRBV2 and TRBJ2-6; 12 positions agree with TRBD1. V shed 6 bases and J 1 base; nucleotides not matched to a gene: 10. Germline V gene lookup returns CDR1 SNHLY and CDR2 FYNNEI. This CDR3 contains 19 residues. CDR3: CASRFGTGGLVSGANVLTF. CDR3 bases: TGTGCCAGCAGATTTGGGACAGGGGGCCTGGTTTCTGGGGCCAACGTCCTGACTTTC.

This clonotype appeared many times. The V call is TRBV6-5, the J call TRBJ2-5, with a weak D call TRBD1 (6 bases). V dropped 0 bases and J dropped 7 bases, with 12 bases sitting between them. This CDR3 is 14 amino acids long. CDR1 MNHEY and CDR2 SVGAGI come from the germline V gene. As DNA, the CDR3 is TGTGCCAGCAGTTACTCTTTACAGGGTGGGACCCAGTACTTC. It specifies CASSYSLQGGTQYF.

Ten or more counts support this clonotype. CDR3 DNA: TGTGCCAGCAACCCGTCGGGGGAATTAACCTACGAGCAGTACTTC. It specifies CASNPSGELTYEQYF. This chain links TRBV5-6 with TRBJ2-7; possibly TRBD2 for D (6 bases). Trimming took 6 bases from V and 2 from J, leaving 18 bases between them. The CDR3 has 15 amino acids. Germline CDR1 SGHDT, CDR2 YYEEEE.

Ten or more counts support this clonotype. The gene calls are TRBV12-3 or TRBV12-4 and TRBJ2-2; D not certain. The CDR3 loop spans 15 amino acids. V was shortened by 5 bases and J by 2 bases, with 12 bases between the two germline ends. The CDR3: CASSLLLVNTGELFF. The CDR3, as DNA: TGTGCCAGCAGTCTTCTCCTAGTTAACACCGGGGAGCTGTTTTTT.

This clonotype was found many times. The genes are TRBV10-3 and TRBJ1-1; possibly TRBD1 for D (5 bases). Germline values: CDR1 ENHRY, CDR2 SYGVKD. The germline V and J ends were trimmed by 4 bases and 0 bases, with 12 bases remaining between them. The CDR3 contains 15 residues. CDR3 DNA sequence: TGTGCCATCAGTGGAGGGGCCCCAGTGAACACTGAAGCTTTCTTT. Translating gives CAISGGAPVNTEAFF.

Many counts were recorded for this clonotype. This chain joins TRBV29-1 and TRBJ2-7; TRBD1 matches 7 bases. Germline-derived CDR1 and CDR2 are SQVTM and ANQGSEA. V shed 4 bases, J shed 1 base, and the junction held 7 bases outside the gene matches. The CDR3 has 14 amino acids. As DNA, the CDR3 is TGCAGCGTTGGGCCCCGACAGGGATCCTACGAGCAGTACTTC. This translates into CSVGPRQGSYEQYF.

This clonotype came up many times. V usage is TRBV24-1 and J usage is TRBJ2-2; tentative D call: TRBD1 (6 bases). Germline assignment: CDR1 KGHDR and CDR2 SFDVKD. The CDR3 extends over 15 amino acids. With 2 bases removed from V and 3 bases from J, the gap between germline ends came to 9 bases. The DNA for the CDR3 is TGTGCCACCAGTGATTCAGGGGCCTACACCGGGGAGCTGTTTTTT. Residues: CATSDSGAYTGELFF.

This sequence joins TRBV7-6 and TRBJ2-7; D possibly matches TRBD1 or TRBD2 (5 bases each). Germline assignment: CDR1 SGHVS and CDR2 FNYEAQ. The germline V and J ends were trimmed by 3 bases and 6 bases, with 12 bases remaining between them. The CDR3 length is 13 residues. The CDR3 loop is CASSFRDVSEQYF. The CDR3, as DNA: TGTGCCAGCAGCTTCCGGGACGTAAGCGAGCAGTACTTC.

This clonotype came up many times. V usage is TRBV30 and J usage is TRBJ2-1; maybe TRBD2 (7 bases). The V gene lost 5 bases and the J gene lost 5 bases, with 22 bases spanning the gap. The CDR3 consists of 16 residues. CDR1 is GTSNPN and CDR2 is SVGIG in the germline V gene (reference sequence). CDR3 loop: CAWAQPQGGGHNEQFF. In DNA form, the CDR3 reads TGTGCCTGGGCACAACCACAGGGCGGGGGACACAATGAGCAGTTCTTC.

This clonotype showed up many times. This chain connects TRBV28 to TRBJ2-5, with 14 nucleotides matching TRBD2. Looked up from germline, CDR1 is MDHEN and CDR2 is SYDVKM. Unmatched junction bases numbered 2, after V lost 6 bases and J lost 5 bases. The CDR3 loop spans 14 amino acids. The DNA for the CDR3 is TGTGCCAGCAGAAGGACTAGCGGGGGGGAGACCCAGTACTTC. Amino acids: CASRRTSGGETQYF. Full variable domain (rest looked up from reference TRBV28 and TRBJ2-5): DVKVTQSSRYLVKRTGEKVFLECVQDMDHENMFWYRQDPGLGLRLIYFSYDVKMKEKGDIPEGYSVSREKKERFSLILESASTNQTSMYLCASRRTSGGETQYFGPGTRLLVL.

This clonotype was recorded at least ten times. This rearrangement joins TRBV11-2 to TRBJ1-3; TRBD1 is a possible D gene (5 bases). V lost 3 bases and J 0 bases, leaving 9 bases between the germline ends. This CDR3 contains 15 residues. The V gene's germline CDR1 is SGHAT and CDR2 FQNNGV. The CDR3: CASSLGQFSGNTIYF. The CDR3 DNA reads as TGTGCCAGCAGCTTGGGGCAGTTCTCTGGAAACACCATATATTTT.

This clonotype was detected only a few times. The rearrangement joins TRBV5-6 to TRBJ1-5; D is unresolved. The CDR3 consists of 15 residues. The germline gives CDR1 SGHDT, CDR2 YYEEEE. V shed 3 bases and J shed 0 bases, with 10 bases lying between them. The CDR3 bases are TGTGCCAGCAGCTCCACATTAGATAGCAATCAGCCCCAGCATTTT. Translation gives CASSSTLDSNQPQHF.

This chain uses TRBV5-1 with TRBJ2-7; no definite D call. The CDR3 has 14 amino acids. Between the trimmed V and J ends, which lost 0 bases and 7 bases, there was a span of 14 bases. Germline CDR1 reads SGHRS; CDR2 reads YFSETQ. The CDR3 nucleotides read TGCGCCAGCAGCTTGGAACCCCGGTCCGGGGAGCAGTACTTC. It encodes CASSLEPRSGEQYF. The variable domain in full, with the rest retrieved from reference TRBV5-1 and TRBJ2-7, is KAGVTQTPRYLIKTRGQQVTLSCSPISGHRSVSWYQQTPGQGLQFLFEYFSETQRNKGNFPGRFSGRQFSNSRSEMNVSTLELGDSALYLCASSLEPRSGEQYFGPGTRLTVT.

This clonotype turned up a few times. DNA of the CDR3: TGCAGTGGGGGAAAAGGCGCAGATACGCAGTATTTT. Encoded protein: CSGGKGADTQYF. This chain links TRBV20-1 with TRBJ2-3; no reliable D call. This CDR3 contains 12 residues. The germline CDR1 and CDR2 sequences are DFQATT and SNEGSKA (reference sequence). Between the trimmed V and J ends, which lost 7 bases and 4 bases, there was a span of 12 bases.

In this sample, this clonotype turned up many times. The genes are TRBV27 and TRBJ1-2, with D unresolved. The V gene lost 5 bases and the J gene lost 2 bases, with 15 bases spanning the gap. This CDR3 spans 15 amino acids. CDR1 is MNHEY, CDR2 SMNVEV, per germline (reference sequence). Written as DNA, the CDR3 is TGTGCCAGCAGTCCAAGAGGAGTACAAAACTATGGCTACACCTTC. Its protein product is CASSPRGVQNYGYTF.

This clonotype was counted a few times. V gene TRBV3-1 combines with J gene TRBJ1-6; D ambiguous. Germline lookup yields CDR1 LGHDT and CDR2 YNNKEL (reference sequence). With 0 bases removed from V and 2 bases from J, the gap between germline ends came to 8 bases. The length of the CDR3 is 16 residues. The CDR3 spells CASSQETHPYNSPLHF. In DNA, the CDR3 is TGTGCCAGCAGCCAAGAGACGCATCCCTATAATTCACCCCTCCACTTT.

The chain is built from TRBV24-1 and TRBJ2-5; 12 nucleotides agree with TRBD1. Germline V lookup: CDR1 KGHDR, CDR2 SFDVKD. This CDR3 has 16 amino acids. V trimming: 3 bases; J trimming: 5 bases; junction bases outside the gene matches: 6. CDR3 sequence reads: CATSDPGQGAMETQYF. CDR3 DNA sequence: TGTGCCACCAGTGATCCGGGACAGGGGGCTATGGAGACCCAGTACTTC.

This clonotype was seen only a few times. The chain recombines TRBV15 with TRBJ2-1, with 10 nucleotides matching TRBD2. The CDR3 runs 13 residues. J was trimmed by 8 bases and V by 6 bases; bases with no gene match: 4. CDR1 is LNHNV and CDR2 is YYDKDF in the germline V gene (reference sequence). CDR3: CATSPSGGDEQFF. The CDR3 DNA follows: TGTGCCACCAGTCCTAGCGGGGGCGATGAGCAGTTCTTC. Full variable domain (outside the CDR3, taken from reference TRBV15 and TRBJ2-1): DAMVIQNPRYQVTQFGKPVTLSCSQTLNHNVMYWYQQKSSQAPKLLFHYYDKDFNNEADTPDNFQSRRPNTSFCFLDIRSPGLGDTAMYLCATSPSGGDEQFFGPGTRLTVL.

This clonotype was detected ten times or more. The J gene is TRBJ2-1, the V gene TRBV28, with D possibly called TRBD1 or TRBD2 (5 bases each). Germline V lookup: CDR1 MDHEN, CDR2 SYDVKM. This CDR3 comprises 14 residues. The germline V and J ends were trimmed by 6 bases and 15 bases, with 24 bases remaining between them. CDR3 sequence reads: CASSPPERQRSGFF. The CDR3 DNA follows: TGTGCCAGCAGCCCTCCCGAACGACAGCGGAGTGGGTTCTTC.

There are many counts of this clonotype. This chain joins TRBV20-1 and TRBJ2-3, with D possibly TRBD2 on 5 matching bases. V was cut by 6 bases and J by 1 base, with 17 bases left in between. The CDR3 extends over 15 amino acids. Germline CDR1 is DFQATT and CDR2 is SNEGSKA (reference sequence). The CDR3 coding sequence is TGCAGTGCCGCACCTACTAGTCCAGGCACAGATACGCAGTATTTT. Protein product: CSAAPTSPGTDTQYF.

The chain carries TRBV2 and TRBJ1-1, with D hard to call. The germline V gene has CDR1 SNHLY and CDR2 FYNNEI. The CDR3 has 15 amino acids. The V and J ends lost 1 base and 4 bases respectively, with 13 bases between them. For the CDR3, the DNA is TGTGCCAGCAGTGAAGTAAAAGGGTCTGGCACTGAAGCTTTCTTT. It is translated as CASSEVKGSGTEAFF.